The 14 T cell receptor delta chains listed next were all sequenced from one sample in a study of γδ T cells in repeated Plasmodium falciparum infection. Flow sorting of PBMC yielded separate Vgamma9/Vdelta2+ and Vdelta2-negative gammadelta T cell populations for bulk repertoire analysis. TCRdb reanalysed the multiplex PCR reads with CATT. Here the sample spans tens of thousands of delta-chain clones, over 1.5% being singletons. Source material: gamma-delta T cells from blood. Receptors originate from a pool of human donors (malaria-infected and uninfected, not separated).

This rearrangement joins TRDV1 to TRDJ3; D is possibly TRDD3 (10 bases). The J gene, left out of TCRdb, was set here by checking the DNA against germline. Germline loops: CDR1 TSWWSYY, CDR2 QGS. The length of the CDR3 is 29 residues. Trimming removed 2 bases from V and 2 bases from J, with 46 bases in between. The CDR3 is CALGERPSYHPRGIRAKSGRTWDTRQMFF. DNA for the CDR3: TGTGCTCTTGGGGAAAGGCCTTCCTACCACCCTCGGGGGATACGGGCGAAGTCCGGCAGAACCTGGGACACCCGACAGATGTTTTTC.

This clone was seen many times. A far larger clone is one nucleotide away, so this likely arose from a read error. Other DNA sequences in the sample encode the same CDR3. This chain connects TRDV1 to TRDJ1; 13 positions agree with TRDD3. Germline V gene lookup returns CDR1 TSWWSYY and CDR2 QGS. Unmatched junction bases numbered 30, after V lost 5 bases and J lost 0 bases. The CDR3 is made up of 25 amino acids. DNA of the CDR3: TGTGCTCTTGGGAGCCTTCCGCGAGGCCTTACTGGGGGATACGCGTTCCCCCCGTACACCGATAAACTCATCTTT. It is translated as CALGSLPRGLTGGYAFPPYTDKLIF.

About this clone: The protein TCRdb gives is from a much larger clone and does not agree with this DNA's translation at residue 12, likely a read error; the protein shown here comes from the DNA. CDR3 nucleotides: TGTGCCTTTAGGCCGGATACGGCCGATAAACTCACCTTT. This codes for CAFRPDTADKLTF. The chain combines TRDV3 with TRDJ1, with 7 positions matching TRDD3. Germline V gives CDR1 TVYSNPD, CDR2 GDNSRS (reference sequence). This CDR3 is 13 amino acids long.

This clone was counted only a few times. The translation of this DNA and the TCRdb protein of a much larger clone differ at residue 3, probably owing to a read error; the protein shown here is translated from the DNA. The chain links TRDV1 to TRDJ1; no firm D call. In the absence of a J gene in TCRdb, the DNA was matched to germline to assign it here. With 10 bases removed from V and 0 bases from J, the gap between germline ends came to 30 bases. The CDR3 is made up of 19 amino acids. Looked up from germline, CDR1 is TSWWSYY and CDR2 is QGS. The CDR3 is CAPGRPLVGTKPYTDKLIF. In DNA form, the CDR3 reads TGTGCTCCTGGTCGTCCCCTTGTCGGGACCAAACCTTACACCGATAAACTCATCTTT.

This clone was counted only a few times. This sequence is one base from a far larger clone and is likely a read error. Within the sample, other DNA sequences also encode this same CDR3. The genes are TRDV1 and TRDJ1, with 8 bases lining up with TRDD3. The J gene, left out of TCRdb, was set here by checking the DNA against germline. With V trimmed by 7 bases and J by 4 bases, 29 bases remained unmatched. This CDR3 spans 21 amino acids. The germline gives CDR1 TSWWSYY, CDR2 QGS. The CDR3 coding sequence is TGTGCTCTTGCCCAAGGGGACCTCCGCGACACTGGGGGGCCCCTGAACGATAAACTCATCTTT. Its translation is CALAQGDLRDTGGPLNDKLIF.

To note about this clone: The protein in TCRdb stems from a much larger clone and differs at residue 16 from this DNA's translation, likely a read error; here the protein is translated from the DNA. The rearrangement links TRDV1 to TRDJ1, with 9 bases matching TRDD2. Because TCRdb records no J gene, it was assigned here through a match of the DNA to germline. V dropped 3 bases and J dropped 10; count of bases not matched to a gene: 24. The CDR3 has 19 amino acids. Germline lookup yields CDR1 TSWWSYY and CDR2 QGS. CDR3 protein: CALGDAGLPTSPRVGRLIF. The CDR3 bases are TGTGCTCTTGGGGACGCAGGCCTTCCTACGTCTCCCCGAGTGGGTAGACTCATCTTT.

With regard to this clone: TCRdb has a much larger clone's protein, which differs at residue 4 from the translation of this DNA, likely because of a read error; what is shown is the protein translated from the DNA. The chain combines TRDV1 with TRDJ1; 9 bases align to TRDD2. The J gene, absent from TCRdb, was called here by matching the DNA to germline. Per germline, CDR1 TSWWSYY and CDR2 QGS. CDR3 length: 19 amino acids. The CDR3 loop is CALRERPSYIGGPTDKLIF. The DNA for the CDR3 is TGTGCTCTTAGGGAACGGCCTTCCTACATTGGGGGCCCCACCGATAAACTCATCTTT.

This clone ranks as medium-sized. Other DNA sequences from this sample encode an identical CDR3 as well. The chain is built from TRAV36/DV7 and TRDJ1; TRDD3 matches at 12 bases. Germline CDR1 VTNFRS, CDR2 LTSSGIE (reference sequence). The CDR3 has 21 residues. The trim removed 3 bases at V and 0 bases at J, leaving 21 bases unmatched. This CDR3 reads CAVVLILPFWGIRSDTDKLIF. The CDR3 DNA reads TGTGCTGTGGTCCTCATCCTGCCCTTCTGGGGGATACGCTCGGACACCGATAAACTCATCTTT.

On this clone itself: A far more abundant clone sits one base away, making this likely a read error. Other DNA sequences from this sample encode an identical CDR3 as well. V usage is TRDV1 and J usage is TRDJ1; TRDD3 aligns across 9 bases. V was clipped by 3 bases and J by 3 bases; unmatched bases: 17. Germline CDR1 is TSWWSYY and CDR2 is QGS. The CDR3 has 19 residues. The CDR3 DNA sequence: TGTGCTCTTGGGGAGCTGGGGCCCTGGGGGATTTGGAACCCCGATAAACTCATCTTT. Encoded protein: CALGELGPWGIWNPDKLIF.

The sample holds many counts of this clone. The protein in TCRdb stems from a much larger clone and differs at residue 10 from this DNA's translation, likely a read error; here the protein is translated from the DNA. This sequence joins TRDV2 and TRDJ1; D remains unclear. Between the trimmed V and J ends, which lost 1 base and 1 base, there was a span of 27 bases. The CDR3 sequence is 20 residues long. Germline CDR1 is GEAIGNYY and CDR2 is EKD. CDR3 sequence (DNA): TGTGCCTGTGACACTCTTAGAGTACTGAGTGGGCCGGTCATCACCGATAAACTCATCTTT. It yields the protein CACDTLRVLSGPVITDKLIF.

This clone was seen a handful of times. This DNA translates differently at residue 5 from the TCRdb protein, which is that of a much larger clone; a read error is likely, and the protein shown is the DNA's own translation. The J gene is TRDJ1, the V gene TRDV1, with a tentative D call TRDD2 (5 bases). No J segment appears in TCRdb, so it was assigned here by matching the sequence to germline. The CDR3 is 23 residues long. Germline values: CDR1 TSWWSYY, CDR2 QGS. V was cut by 4 bases and J by 2 bases, with 38 bases left in between. In DNA, the CDR3 is TGTGCTCTTGGGGGACGCCTAAATCAAGTTGTTCCAAGTTGTTTCCCTTCGACCGATAAACTCATCTTT. Encoded protein: CALGGRLNQVVPSCFPSTDKLIF.

This clone occurred many times. This clone may be a read error of a much larger clone one base away. Different DNA sequences within this sample yield the same CDR3. The chain joins TRDV1 to TRDJ1, with 8 bases matching TRDD3. The CDR3 consists of 16 residues. Germline V gene sequence: CDR1 TSWWSYY, CDR2 QGS. The CDR3 DNA follows: TGTGCTCTTGGGGAATCTTTCTGGGGGAGGTCCGATAAACTCATATTT. Protein product: CALGESFWGRSDKLIF.

Only a few counts were recorded for this clone. With only one base between it and a far larger clone, this is likely a read error. This sample also contains other DNA sequences that code for the same CDR3. The chain recombines TRDV2 with TRDJ3; 12 nucleotides align to TRDD3. Assignment of the J gene here rests on matching the DNA to germline, because TCRdb gives none. V lost 4 bases to trimming and J lost 0 bases; unmatched junction nucleotides: 18. Per germline, CDR1 GEAIGNYY and CDR2 EKD. There are 23 residues in the CDR3. For the CDR3, the DNA is TGTGCCTGTGATACCCCGTCTGTACTGGGGGATACTGGGAGCTCCTGGGACACCCGACAGATGTTTTTC. The encoded protein is CACDTPSVLGDTGSSWDTRQMFF.

This clone has just a few counts. TCRdb's listed protein matches a much larger clone and diverges from this DNA's translation at residue 13, likely through a read error; the protein shown comes from the DNA. This chain links TRDV1 with TRDJ1; no firm D call. TCRdb carries no J gene annotation; the J gene was assigned here by matching the DNA with germline. The CDR3 contains 19 residues. The germline V and J ends were trimmed by 4 bases and 1 base, with 25 bases remaining between them. From germline, CDR1 is TSWWSYY and CDR2 QGS. This CDR3 reads CALGGRLKKSLRCTDKLIF. The CDR3, as DNA: TGTGCTCTTGGGGGAAGACTTAAAAAGTCCCTCCGGTGCACCGATAAACTCATCTTT.